Following are 9 T cell receptor beta chains from one sample sequenced in a study of cytomegalovirus exposure and HLA in healthy donors. 60 Vbeta and 13 Jbeta primers were used in PCR. Sequencing was performed with immunoSEQ multiplex PCR; in TCRdb, only in-frame clones are kept and a portion is missing. The ten top clones account for 3.4%, within a sample of 80,000 to 100,000 clones. Specimen: PBMCs. The origin of the receptors is a woman in her thirties in good health and CMV-seronegative.

J is TRBJ2-2 and V is TRBV29-1, with a possible D match to TRBD2 (7 bases). CDR3 size: 16 residues. Trimming cost V 3 bases and J 6 bases, with 20 bases left between them. The germline gives CDR1 SQVTM, CDR2 ANQGSEA. CDR3: CSVEGGDTLHAGELFF. The CDR3, as DNA: TGCAGCGTTGAGGGGGGGGACACGCTTCACGCCGGGGAGCTGTTTTTT.

The chain links TRBV27 to TRBJ2-6; D is undetermined. The V end was cut by 3 bases, the J end by 1 base, with 7 bases between. This CDR3 has 15 residues. Germline assignment: CDR1 MNHEY and CDR2 SMNVEV (reference sequence). This CDR3 reads CASSFLESGANVLTF. CDR3 sequence (DNA): TGTGCCAGCAGTTTTTTAGAGTCTGGGGCCAACGTCCTGACTTTC.

The V and J genes are TRBV28 and TRBJ1-5, with 7 bases lining up with TRBD1. CDR1 and CDR2 (germline): MDHEN, SYDVKM. The CDR3 sequence is 15 residues long. Germline trimming cut 4 bases from V and 7 bases from J; bases unmatched to any gene: 10. The CDR3 DNA is TGTGCCAGCAGTTCCCCGACAGGGTCTGGCCAGCCCCAGCATTTT. As protein: CASSSPTGSGQPQHF.

The chain has TRBV6-5 and TRBJ2-3; 10 bases match TRBD2. Germline values: CDR1 MNHEY, CDR2 SVGAGI. The CDR3 contains 14 residues. Trimming removed 6 bases from V and 3 bases from J; junction bases left unmatched: 3. The CDR3 nucleotides read TGTGCCAGCAGAGGGACTAGCGTGACAGATACGCAGTATTTT. It translates to CASRGTSVTDTQYF.

The V call is TRBV10-1, the J call TRBJ1-1; D might be TRBD1 (6 bases). V gave up 9 bases and J gave up 5 bases, with 19 bases separating them. CDR1 and CDR2 from the germline V gene are WNHNN and SYGVQD (reference sequence). This CDR3 is built from 14 residues. This CDR3 is CASNEQGLGTEAFF. CDR3 sequence (DNA): TGCGCCAGTAATGAACAGGGTCTTGGGACTGAAGCTTTCTTT.

The genes are TRBV7-9 and TRBJ2-3; D is possibly TRBD2 (7 bases). The V end lost 0 bases, the J end lost 3 bases, and 10 bases lay between the germline ends. The length of the CDR3 is 15 residues. CDR1 SEHNR and CDR2 FQNEAQ come from the germline V gene (reference sequence). The CDR3 here is CASSLAGGATDTQYF. The CDR3 bases are TGTGCCAGCAGCTTAGCGGGGGGGGCAACAGATACGCAGTATTTT.

This chain uses TRBV2 with TRBJ2-3; D ambiguous. V lost 6 bases to trimming and J lost 5 bases, with 9 bases between them. Germline V gene data show CDR1 as SNHLY and CDR2 as FYNNEI. CDR3 length equals 12 residues. CDR3 sequence reads: CASSPTGDTQYF. DNA for the CDR3: TGTGCCAGCAGCCCGACTGGAGATACGCAGTATTTT.

The rearrangement uses TRBV5-1 and TRBJ1-2; 10 positions agree with TRBD1. J was trimmed by 4 bases and V by 4 bases; bases with no gene match: 7. CDR1 SGHRS and CDR2 YFSETQ come from the germline V gene. The CDR3 extends over 15 amino acids. CDR3 in amino acids: CASSARQGAGYGYTF. The DNA of the CDR3 is TGCGCCAGCAGCGCCCGACAGGGGGCCGGCTATGGCTACACCTTC. The whole variable domain, remainder taken from reference TRBV5-1 and TRBJ1-2, is KAGVTQTPRYLIKTRGQQVTLSCSPISGHRSVSWYQQTPGQGLQFLFEYFSETQRNKGNFPGRFSGRQFSNSRSEMNVSTLELGDSALYLCASSARQGAGYGYTFGSGTRLTVV.

The CDR3, as DNA: TGCGCCAGCAGGGATACTAGCGGGAGTATAGATACGCAGTATTTT. Protein product: CASRDTSGSIDTQYF. The chain joins TRBV5-1 to TRBJ2-3; 11 bases align to TRBD2. The length of the CDR3 is 15 residues. J was trimmed by 5 bases and V by 5 bases; bases with no gene match: 7. Germline CDR1 reads SGHRS; CDR2 reads YFSETQ.